This T cell receptor beta chain comes out of a study of T cell repertoires in cytomegalovirus infection. Turning to the study itself: TCR beta signatures that were public indicated CMV infection and matching HLA type.

With V trimmed by 5 bases and J by 4 bases, 5 bases remained unmatched. The V gene's germline CDR1 is LNHNV and CDR2 YYDKDF (reference sequence). This CDR3 has 14 amino acids. Broader study findings: HLA-C-restricted CMV clonotypes gave the most frequent clonotype in two of eight donors.

This clonotype came up a few times. The target antigen is unknown. TCRdb re-derived calls from the reads in MiXCR, one entry per CDR3 protein. The sample has almost 550,000 distinct CDR3 sequences, more than 15% seen once. This clonotype was obtained from a human donor in good health (CMV status not recorded). Some clones in this sample may be carry-over from other donors' samples. The chain uses TRBV15 and TRBJ2-3; 8 bases match TRBD2. What was sequenced was CD8+ T cells from PBMCs. The DNA of the CDR3 is TGTGCCACCAGCCGTGGGCGGGGGGCAGATACGCAGTATTTT. This codes for CATSRGRGADTQYF.